This is a list of T cell receptor beta chains from one sample in a study of OX40 agonist ivuxolimab in advanced cancers. The method was immunoSEQ multiplex PCR; TCRdb's version includes in-frame clones alone and lacks a portion of them. The sample yields around 72,000 clones, 70% to 90% seen once. The sequencing used CD4+ or CD8+ T cells sorted from blood, collected in a trial of the OX40 agonist ivuxolimab. All receptors derive from an adult with an advanced solid tumor such as melanoma, head and neck, liver or kidney cancer. Each CDR3 is given with its conserved first and last residue. The D gene is left open where the match is weak. Where a row states a size, it is once, few, many or the class of an expanded clone; other rows omit it.

v_call	j_call	clone_size	d_call	cdr3_aa	cdr3_nt
TRBV7-3	TRBJ2-7	NA	NA	CASSADHGGFSEQYF	TGTGCCAGCAGCGCCGACCACGGAGGCTTTTCCGAGCAGTACTTC
TRBV19	TRBJ2-7	once	TRBD1	CASSWNDRVHYEQYF	TGTGCCAGTAGTTGGAACGACAGGGTCCACTACGAGCAGTACTTC
TRBV6-6	TRBJ1-2	few	TRBD1	CASSPGQGQANYGYTF	TGTGCCAGCAGCCCCGGACAGGGCCAAGCTAACTATGGCTACACCTTC
TRBV5-1	TRBJ1-5	NA	NA	CASSLEHNQPQHF	TGCGCCAGCAGCTTGGAGCACAATCAGCCCCAGCATTTT
TRBV6-1	TRBJ1-6	NA	NA	CASSDGRTYNSPLHF	TGTGCCAGCAGTGACGGCCGCACCTATAATTCACCCCTCCACTTT
TRBV11-2	TRBJ2-3	NA	NA	CASSLGARTDTQYF	TGTGCCAGCAGCTTAGGGGCCCGCACAGATACGCAGTATTTT
TRBV5-5	TRBJ2-5	NA	NA	CASSYYETQYF	TGTGCCAGCAGCTATTACGAGACCCAGTACTTC
TRBV6-1	TRBJ1-2	NA	TRBD1	CASSELVTGDYGYTF	TGTGCCAGCAGTGAATTAGTTACAGGGGACTATGGCTACACCTTC
TRBV6-5	TRBJ2-7	NA	TRBD1	CASSNRDRTTYEQYF	TGTGCCAGCAGTAACCGGGACAGGACCACCTACGAGCAGTACTTC
TRBV19	TRBJ2-1	NA	NA	CASGYNEQFF	TGTGCCAGTGGTTATAATGAGCAGTTCTTC
TRBV30	TRBJ2-1	NA	NA	CAWSGGGRGDFSYNEQFF	TGTGCCTGGAGCGGAGGGGGCAGGGGAGACTTCTCCTACAATGAGCAGTTCTTC
TRBV27	TRBJ2-7	NA	TRBD1	CASSWTGGSYEQYF	TGTGCCAGCAGTTGGACAGGGGGAAGCTACGAGCAGTACTTC
TRBV10-3	TRBJ1-2	NA	NA	CAIRGSGTNYGYTF	TGTGCCATCAGAGGATCAGGGACTAACTATGGCTACACCTTC
TRBV29-1	TRBJ2-3	NA	NA	CSLGEDTQYF	TGCAGCCTAGGGGAGGATACGCAGTATTTT
TRBV6-1	TRBJ1-4	NA	TRBD1	CASRSGGAGNEKLFF	TGTGCCAGCAGATCAGGGGGCGCGGGGAATGAAAAACTGTTTTTT
TRBV7-8	TRBJ2-1	NA	TRBD1	CASSFSGGSSYNEQFF	TGTGCCAGCAGCTTCTCAGGGGGCTCATCCTACAATGAGCAGTTCTTC
TRBV9	TRBJ2-7	NA	TRBD1	CASSVRQGDEQYF	TGTGCCAGCAGCGTGCGACAGGGGGACGAGCAGTACTTC